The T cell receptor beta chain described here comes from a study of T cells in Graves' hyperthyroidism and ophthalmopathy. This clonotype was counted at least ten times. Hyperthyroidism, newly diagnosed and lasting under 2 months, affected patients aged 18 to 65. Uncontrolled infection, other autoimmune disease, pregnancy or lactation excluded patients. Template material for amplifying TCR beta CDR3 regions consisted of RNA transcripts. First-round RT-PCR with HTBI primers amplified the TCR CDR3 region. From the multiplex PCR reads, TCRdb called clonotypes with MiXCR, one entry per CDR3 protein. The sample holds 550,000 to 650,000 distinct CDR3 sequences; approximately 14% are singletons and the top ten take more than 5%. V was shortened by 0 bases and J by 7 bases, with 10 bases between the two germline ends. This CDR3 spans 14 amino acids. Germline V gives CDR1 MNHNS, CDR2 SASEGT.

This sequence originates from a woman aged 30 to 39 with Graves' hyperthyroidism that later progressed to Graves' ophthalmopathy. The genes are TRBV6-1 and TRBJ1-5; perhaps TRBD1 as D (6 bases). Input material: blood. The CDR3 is CASSEAGGAQPQHF. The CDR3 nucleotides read TGTGCCAGCAGTGAAGCGGGGGGGGCCCAGCCCCAGCATTTT.